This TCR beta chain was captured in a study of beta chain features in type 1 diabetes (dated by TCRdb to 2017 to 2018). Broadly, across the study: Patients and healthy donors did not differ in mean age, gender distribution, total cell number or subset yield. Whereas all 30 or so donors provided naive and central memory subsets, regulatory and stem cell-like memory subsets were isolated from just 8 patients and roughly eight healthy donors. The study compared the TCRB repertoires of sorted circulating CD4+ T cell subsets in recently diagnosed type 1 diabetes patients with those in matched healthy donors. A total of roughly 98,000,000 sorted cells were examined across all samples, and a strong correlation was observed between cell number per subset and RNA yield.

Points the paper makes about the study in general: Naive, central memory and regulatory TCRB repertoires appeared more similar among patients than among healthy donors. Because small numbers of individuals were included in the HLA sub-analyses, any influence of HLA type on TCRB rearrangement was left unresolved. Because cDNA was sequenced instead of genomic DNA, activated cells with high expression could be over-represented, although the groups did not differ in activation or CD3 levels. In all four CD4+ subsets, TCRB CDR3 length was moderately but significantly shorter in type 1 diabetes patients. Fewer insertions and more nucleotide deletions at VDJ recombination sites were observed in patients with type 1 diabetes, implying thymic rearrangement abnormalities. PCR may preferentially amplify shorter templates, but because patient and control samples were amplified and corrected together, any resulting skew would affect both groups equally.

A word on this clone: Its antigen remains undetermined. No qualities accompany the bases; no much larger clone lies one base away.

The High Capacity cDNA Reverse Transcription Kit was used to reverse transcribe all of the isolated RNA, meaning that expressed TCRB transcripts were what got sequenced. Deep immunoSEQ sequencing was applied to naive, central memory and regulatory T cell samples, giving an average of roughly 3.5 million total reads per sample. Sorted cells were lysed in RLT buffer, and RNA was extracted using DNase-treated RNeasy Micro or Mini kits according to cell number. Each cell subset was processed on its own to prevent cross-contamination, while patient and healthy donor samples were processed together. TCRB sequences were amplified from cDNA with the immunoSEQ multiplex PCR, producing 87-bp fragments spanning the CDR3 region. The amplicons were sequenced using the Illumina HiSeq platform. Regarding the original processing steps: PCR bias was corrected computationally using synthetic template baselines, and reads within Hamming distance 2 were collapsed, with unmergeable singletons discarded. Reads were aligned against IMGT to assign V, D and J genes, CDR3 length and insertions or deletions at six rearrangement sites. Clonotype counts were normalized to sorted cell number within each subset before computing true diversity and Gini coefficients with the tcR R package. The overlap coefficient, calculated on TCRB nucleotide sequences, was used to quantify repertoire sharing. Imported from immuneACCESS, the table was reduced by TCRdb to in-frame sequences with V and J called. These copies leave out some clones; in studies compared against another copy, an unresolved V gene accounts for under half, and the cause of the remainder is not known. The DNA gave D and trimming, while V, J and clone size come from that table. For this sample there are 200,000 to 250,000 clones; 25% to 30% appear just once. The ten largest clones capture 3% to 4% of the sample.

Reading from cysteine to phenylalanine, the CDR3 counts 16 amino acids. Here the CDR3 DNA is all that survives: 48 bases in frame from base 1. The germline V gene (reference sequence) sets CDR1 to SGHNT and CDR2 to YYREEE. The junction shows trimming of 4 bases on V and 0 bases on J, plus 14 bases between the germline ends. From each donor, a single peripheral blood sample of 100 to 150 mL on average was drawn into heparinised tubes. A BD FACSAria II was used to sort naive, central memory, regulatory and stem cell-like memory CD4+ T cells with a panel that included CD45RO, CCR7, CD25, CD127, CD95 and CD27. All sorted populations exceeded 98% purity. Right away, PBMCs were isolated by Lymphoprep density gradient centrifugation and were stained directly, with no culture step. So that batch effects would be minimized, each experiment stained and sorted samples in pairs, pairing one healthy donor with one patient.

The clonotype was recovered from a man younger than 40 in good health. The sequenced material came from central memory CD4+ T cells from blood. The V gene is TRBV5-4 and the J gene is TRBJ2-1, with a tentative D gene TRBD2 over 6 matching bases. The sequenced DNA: TGTGCCAGCAGCCTCGGGGGACTTAGCTCCTACAATGAGCAGTTCTTC. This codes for CASSLGGLSSYNEQFF.